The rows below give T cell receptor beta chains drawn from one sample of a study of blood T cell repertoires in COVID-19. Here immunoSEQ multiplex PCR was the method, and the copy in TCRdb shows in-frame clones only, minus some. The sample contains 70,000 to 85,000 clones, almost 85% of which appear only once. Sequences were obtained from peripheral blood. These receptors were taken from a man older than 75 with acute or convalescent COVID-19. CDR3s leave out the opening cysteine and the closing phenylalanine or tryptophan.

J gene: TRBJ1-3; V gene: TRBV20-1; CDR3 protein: SAPGLDTIY
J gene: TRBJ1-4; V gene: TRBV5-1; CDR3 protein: ASSLARGRYEKLF
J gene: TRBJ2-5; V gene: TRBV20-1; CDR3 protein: SARGEETQY
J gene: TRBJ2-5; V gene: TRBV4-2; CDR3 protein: ASSRVKGAKETQY
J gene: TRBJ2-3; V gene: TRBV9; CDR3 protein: ASSVGAGVWTDTQY
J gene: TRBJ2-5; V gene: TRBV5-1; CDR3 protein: ASRSGGTQLQGTQY
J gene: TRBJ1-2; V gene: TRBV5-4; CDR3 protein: ASSSGQGGGYT
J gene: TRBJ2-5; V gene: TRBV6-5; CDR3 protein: ASSSGTGQETQY
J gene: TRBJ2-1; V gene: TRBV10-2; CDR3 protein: ASRLDRIKF
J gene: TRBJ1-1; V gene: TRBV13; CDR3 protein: ASSLQGGTEAF
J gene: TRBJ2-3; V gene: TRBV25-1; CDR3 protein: ASSEGTSRTDTQY
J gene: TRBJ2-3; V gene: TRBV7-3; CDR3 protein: ASSSGTVDTQY
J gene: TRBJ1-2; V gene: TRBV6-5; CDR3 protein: ASSYSTGGRIGYT
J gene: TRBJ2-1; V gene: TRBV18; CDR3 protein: ASSPYSSSEQF
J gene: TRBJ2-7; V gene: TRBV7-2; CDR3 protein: ASSLEAGYEQY
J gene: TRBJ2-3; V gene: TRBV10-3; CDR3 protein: AISESPTDTQY
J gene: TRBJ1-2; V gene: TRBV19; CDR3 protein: ASSITHQNYGYT
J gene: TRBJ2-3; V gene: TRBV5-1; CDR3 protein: ASSLAGRGTDTQY
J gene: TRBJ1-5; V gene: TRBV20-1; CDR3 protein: SASQGSYSNQPQH
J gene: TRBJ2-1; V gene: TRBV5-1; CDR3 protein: ASSLRLISSSYNEQF
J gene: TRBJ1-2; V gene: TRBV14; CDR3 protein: ASSPGGGG
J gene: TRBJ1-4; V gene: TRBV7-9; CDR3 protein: ASSTPTQGAGEKLF
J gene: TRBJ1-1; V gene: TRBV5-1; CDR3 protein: ASGLAGSSNTEAF
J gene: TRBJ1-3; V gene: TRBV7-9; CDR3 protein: ASSFQETGNTIY
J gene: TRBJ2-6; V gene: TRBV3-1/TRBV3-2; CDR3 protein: ASSQRQGQNSGANVLT
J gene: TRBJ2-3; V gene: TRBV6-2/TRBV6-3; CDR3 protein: ASSYSPLSVRGGVDTQY
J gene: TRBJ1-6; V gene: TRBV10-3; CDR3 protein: AIQGHDNSPLH
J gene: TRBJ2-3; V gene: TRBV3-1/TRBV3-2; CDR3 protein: ASSQETGGTPQATQY
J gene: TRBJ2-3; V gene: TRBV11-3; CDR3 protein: ASSLFGGHTDTQY
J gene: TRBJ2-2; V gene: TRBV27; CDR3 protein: ASSLRRNTGELF
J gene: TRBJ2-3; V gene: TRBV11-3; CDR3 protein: ASSSASGGDTQY
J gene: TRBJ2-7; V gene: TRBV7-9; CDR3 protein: ASSDRQVSSYEQY
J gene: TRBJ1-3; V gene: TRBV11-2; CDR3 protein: ASSLVPGQFGNTIY
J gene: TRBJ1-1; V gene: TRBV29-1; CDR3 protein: SVAGGLLNTEAF
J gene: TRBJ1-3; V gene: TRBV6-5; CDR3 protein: ASSYGLRGLDGTIY
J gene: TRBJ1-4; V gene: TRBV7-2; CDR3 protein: ASSSDGVSNEKLF
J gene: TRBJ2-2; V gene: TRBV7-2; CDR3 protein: ASSLYAQMNTGELF
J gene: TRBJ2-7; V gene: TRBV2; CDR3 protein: ASSWDRALREQY
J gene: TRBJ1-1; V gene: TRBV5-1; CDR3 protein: ASATSGMNTEAF
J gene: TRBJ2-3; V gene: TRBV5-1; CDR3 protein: ASSTGQGGMDTQY
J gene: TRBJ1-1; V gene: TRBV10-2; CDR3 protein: ASSEDRGRSTEAF
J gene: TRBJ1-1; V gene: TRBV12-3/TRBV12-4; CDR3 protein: ASSLIYTEAF
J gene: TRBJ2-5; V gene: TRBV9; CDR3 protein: ASGRGGSGEETQY
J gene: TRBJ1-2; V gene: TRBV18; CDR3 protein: ASSPDRVNYGYT
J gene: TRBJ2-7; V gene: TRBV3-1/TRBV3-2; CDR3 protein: ASSYRVSYEQY
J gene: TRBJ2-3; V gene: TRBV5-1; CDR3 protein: ASSLAGTSADTQY
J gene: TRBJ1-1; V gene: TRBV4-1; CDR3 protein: ASTPGTANTEAF
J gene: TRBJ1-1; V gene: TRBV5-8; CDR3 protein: ASSLAGGATRVNTEAF
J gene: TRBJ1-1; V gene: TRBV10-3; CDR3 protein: AIRGDRAGGNTEAF
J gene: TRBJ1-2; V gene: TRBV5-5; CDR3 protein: ASSLVGTGGSGYT
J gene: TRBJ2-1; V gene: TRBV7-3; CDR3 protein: ASSLNTAGGLAARYNEQF
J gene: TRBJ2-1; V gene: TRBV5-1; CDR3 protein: ASSLVSGNEQF
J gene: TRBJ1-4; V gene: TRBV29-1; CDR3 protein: SVQGSNEKLF
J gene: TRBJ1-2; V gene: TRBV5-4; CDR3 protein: ASSSQGTHGYT
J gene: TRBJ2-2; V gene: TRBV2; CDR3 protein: ASLPLWRGAGTGELF